The entry below describes one T cell receptor beta chain. Its specificity is not known. In the PCR, 60 Vbeta and 13 Jbeta primers were used. Only in-frame clones appear in the TCRdb table, and some are missing; sequencing was by immunoSEQ multiplex PCR. Its table records some 120,000 clones. The CDR3 runs to 12 residues. Trimming stripped 6 bases from V and 10 bases from J, with 10 bases between. Looked up from germline, CDR1 is SNHLY and CDR2 is FYNNEI. The entry originates in a study of cytomegalovirus exposure and HLA in healthy donors. Study-wide results and caveats: Published work reported that the classifier diagnosed cytomegalovirus status with high specificity and sensitivity. A previous analysis found most TCR beta V segments productive roughly 90% or roughly 30% of the time. In a later analysis, at a false discovery rate of 0.05, 16,951 TCR beta sequences matched HLA alleles.

The sequenced material came from PBMCs. The chain joins TRBV2 to TRBJ1-6; unclear D gene. The receptor's source is a man aged 25-45 years in good health and CMV-seronegative. The CDR3 coding sequence is TGTGCCAGCAGGTACACGGGGTCACCCCTCCACTTT. Its protein product is CASRYTGSPLHF.